Each of the 22 T cell receptor beta chains below was sequenced from the same sample in a study of control samples from healthy donors and cancer patients. Sequenced by immunoSEQ multiplex PCR; TCRdb stores in-frame clones only, minus some. Among about 250,000 clones listed, roughly four fifths were seen once. Sequencing used PBMCs. All receptors come from a woman in her fifties or sixties with lung cancer.

The V and J genes are TRBV3-1 (or the pseudogene TRBV3-2) and TRBJ1-1; D gene ambiguous. The CDR3 covers 17 residues. Trimming removed 0 bases at V and 4 bases at J, with 18 bases between. Germline CDR1 LGHDT, CDR2 YNNKEL (reference sequence). The CDR3 DNA follows: TGTGCCAGCAGCCAAGATTCGCTCCGGGCTAGCAGCACTGAAGCTTTCTTT. Translation gives CASSQDSLRASSTEAFF.

CDR3 loop: CASSWLQGQEAFF. The CDR3 bases are TGTGCCAGCAGTTGGCTTCAGGGACAGGAAGCTTTCTTT. The rearrangement links TRBV6-5 to TRBJ1-1; TRBD1 aligns across 7 bases. In germline, CDR1 is MNHEY, CDR2 SVGAGI. The CDR3 covers 13 residues. V lost 4 bases to trimming and J lost 8 bases; unmatched junction nucleotides: 7.

The chain recombines TRBV27 with TRBJ1-2; 10 bases are a match to TRBD1. CDR3 length equals 16 residues. Germline V gene sequence: CDR1 MNHEY, CDR2 SMNVEV (reference sequence). Germline trimming cut 6 bases from V and 4 bases from J; bases unmatched to any gene: 11. The CDR3 DNA follows: TGTGCCAGCAGCCTAACGACAGGGGGCCAAGGCTATGGCTACACCTTC. Its protein product is CASSLTTGGQGYGYTF.

The gene calls are TRBV6-1 and TRBJ1-5; D is unclear. Germline CDR1 reads MNHNS; CDR2 reads SASEGT. The CDR3 runs to 15 residues. Trimming pared 2 bases from V and 0 bases from J, leaving 8 bases between. The CDR3: CASSEQPHSNQPQHF. The CDR3, as DNA: TGTGCCAGCAGTGAACAACCTCATAGCAATCAGCCCCAGCATTTT.

The chain has TRBV6-5 and TRBJ1-1; D is possibly TRBD1 (5 bases). V was trimmed by 2 bases and J by 1 base, leaving 11 bases between them. Per the germline V gene, CDR1 is MNHEY and CDR2 is SVGAGI. This CDR3 spans 15 amino acids. CDR3 sequence reads: CASSYPGRPNTEAFF. CDR3 sequence (DNA): TGTGCCAGCAGTTACCCGGGACGGCCGAACACTGAAGCTTTCTTT.

The chain employs TRBV19 and TRBJ1-2, with 7 nucleotides matching TRBD1. Trimming cost V 5 bases and J 4 bases; bases outside gene matches: 13. Germline V CDR1 and CDR2: LNHDA, SQIVND (reference sequence). The CDR3 totals 16 residues. CDR3 region: CASSPDPGQSFYGYTF. The CDR3 DNA reads TGTGCCAGTAGTCCGGACCCGGGACAGTCCTTCTATGGCTACACCTTC.

The CDR3 protein is CASSTAGQGAYWLPYNEQFF. DNA of the CDR3: TGTGCCAGTAGTACAGCTGGCCAGGGGGCCTACTGGCTACCTTACAATGAGCAGTTCTTC. The V gene is TRBV19, the J gene TRBJ2-1; 8 bases fit TRBD1. With 4 bases clipped from V and 4 bases from J, the junction kept 21 bases outside the gene matches. Germline assignment: CDR1 LNHDA and CDR2 SQIVND (reference sequence). This CDR3 is 20 amino acids long.

Remarks on this clone: Other DNA sequences from this sample encode an identical CDR3 as well. V usage is TRBV5-1 and J usage is TRBJ1-1, with D uncertain. V was shortened by 0 bases and J by 2 bases, with 8 bases between the two germline ends. CDR1 and CDR2 from the germline V gene are SGHRS and YFSETQ. The CDR3 contains 14 residues. CDR3 sequence: CASSLGRLNTEAFF. The CDR3 bases are TGCGCCAGCAGCTTGGGACGATTAAACACTGAAGCTTTCTTT. The full variable domain, with the rest looked up from reference TRBV5-1 and TRBJ1-1, is KAGVTQTPRYLIKTRGQQVTLSCSPISGHRSVSWYQQTPGQGLQFLFEYFSETQRNKGNFPGRFSGRQFSNSRSEMNVSTLELGDSALYLCASSLGRLNTEAFFGQGTRLTVV.

This clone has more than one count but fewer than ten. This rearrangement joins TRBV11-3 to TRBJ1-1, with D tentatively TRBD1 (5 bases). Germline V gene lookup returns CDR1 SGHNT and CDR2 YENEEA. The length of the CDR3 is 14 residues. V was cut by 5 bases and J by 0 bases, with 10 bases left in between. Written as DNA, the CDR3 is TGTGCCAGCAGCCGCGACAGTTTGAACACTGAAGCTTTCTTT. It specifies CASSRDSLNTEAFF.

The chain recombines TRBV6-6 with TRBJ2-7; 7 nucleotides match TRBD1. In germline, CDR1 is MNHNY, CDR2 SVGAGI (reference sequence). V was clipped by 5 bases and J by 2 bases; unmatched bases: 3. CDR3 length equals 13 residues. The CDR3 region has the DNA TGTGCCAGCAGTCGGGACAGTGCCTACGAGCAGTACTTC. Encoded protein: CASSRDSAYEQYF.

This chain links TRBV28 with TRBJ2-1; 11 bases map to TRBD2. The V segment lost 4 bases and the J segment 7 bases; nucleotides outside the gene matches: 3. Germline V lookup: CDR1 MDHEN, CDR2 SYDVKM. This CDR3 contains 14 residues. The CDR3 loop is CASSSGTSGNEQFF. The CDR3, as DNA: TGTGCCAGCAGTTCTGGGACTAGCGGTAATGAGCAGTTCTTC. The whole variable domain, filled in from reference TRBV28 and TRBJ2-1, reads DVKVTQSSRYLVKRTGEKVFLECVQDMDHENMFWYRQDPGLGLRLIYFSYDVKMKEKGDIPEGYSVSREKKERFSLILESASTNQTSMYLCASSSGTSGNEQFFGPGTRLTVL.

Concerning this clone itself: A much larger clone differs from this one at a single base, so this may be a read error. This sequence joins TRBV5-5 and TRBJ1-1; TRBD1 aligns across 7 bases. CDR3 length equals 14 residues. CDR1 is SGHKS and CDR2 is YYEKEE in the germline V gene (reference sequence). V trimming: 3 bases; J trimming: 5 bases; junction bases outside the gene matches: 7. As DNA, the CDR3 is TGTGCCAGCAGCTGGGGGGCAGGGGGGACTGAAGCTTTCTTT. Translated, it gives CASSWGAGGTEAFF.

This chain connects TRBV5-1 to TRBJ2-1, with 9 bases aligning to TRBD2. Trimming cost V 6 bases and J 9 bases; bases outside gene matches: 16. The length of the CDR3 is 16 residues. Germline CDR1 reads SGHRS; CDR2 reads YFSETQ. The CDR3 sequence is CASTRTRTSDNFEQFF. The CDR3 coding sequence is TGCGCCAGCACTCGGACCCGGACTAGCGACAACTTTGAGCAGTTCTTC.

The rearrangement links TRBV28 to TRBJ2-7; D is ambiguous. CDR1 is MDHEN, CDR2 SYDVKM, per germline. This CDR3 comprises 13 residues. V was cut by 6 bases and J by 2 bases, with 11 bases left in between. The CDR3 protein is CASRTIVPYEQYF. For the CDR3, the DNA is TGTGCCAGCAGGACAATCGTTCCCTACGAGCAGTACTTC.

The CDR3 protein is CAIRKNGDQETQYF. CDR3 sequence (DNA): TGTGCCATCAGGAAAAACGGAGATCAAGAGACCCAGTACTTC. The genes are TRBV10-3 and TRBJ2-5; D is unresolved. The CDR3 is made up of 14 amino acids. In germline, CDR1 is ENHRY, CDR2 SYGVKD. The V gene lost 6 bases and the J gene lost 2 bases, with 13 bases spanning the gap.

Here the CDR3 DNA reads TGTGCCAGCAGCCCCTGGGGTACTGAAGCTTTCTTT. Its protein is CASSPWGTEAFF. The V call is TRBV12-3 or TRBV12-4, the J call TRBJ1-1; no definite D call. CDR3 length: 12 residues. The V end was cut by 6 bases, the J end by 5 bases, with 10 bases between.

J is TRBJ1-2 and V is TRBV5-4; D is ambiguous. Trimming pared 0 bases from V and 4 bases from J, leaving 13 bases between. The CDR3 covers 15 residues. Germline-derived CDR1 and CDR2 are SGHNT and YYREEE (reference sequence). CDR3 protein: CASSLAGPGTYGYTF. DNA for the CDR3: TGTGCCAGCAGCTTGGCGGGCCCCGGAACCTATGGCTACACCTTC.

V gene TRBV27 combines with J gene TRBJ2-1; perhaps TRBD2 as D (6 bases). In germline, CDR1 is MNHEY, CDR2 SMNVEV (reference sequence). This CDR3 is 16 amino acids long. V was clipped by 3 bases and J by 0 bases, with 12 bases between them. CDR3 sequence (DNA): TGTGCCAGCAGTTTCTGGCTAGCGAGCTCCTACAATGAGCAGTTCTTC. Its translation is CASSFWLASSYNEQFF.

The chain links TRBV7-2 to TRBJ1-2; 7 bases align to TRBD1. Germline CDR1 SGHTA, CDR2 FQGNSA. The CDR3 sequence is 15 residues long. J gave up 4 bases and V 1 base, and 6 bases lay outside the gene matches. CDR3 residues: CASSLDWGQSYGYTF. CDR3 nucleotide sequence: TGTGCCAGCAGCTTAGATTGGGGACAGTCCTATGGCTACACCTTC.

In DNA form, the CDR3 reads TGTGCCAGCAGCTTCTGGGATAATGAGCAGTTCTTC. This encodes CASSFWDNEQFF. V and J are TRBV11-2 and TRBJ2-1; D gene ambiguous. The CDR3 runs to 12 residues. With 3 bases removed from V and 7 bases from J, the gap between germline ends came to 7 bases. Per the germline V gene, CDR1 is SGHAT and CDR2 is FQNNGV.

The gene calls are TRBV4-1 and TRBJ2-5; D might be TRBD1 or TRBD2, each matching 5 bases. V was pared by 6 bases and J by 3 bases, with 11 bases between. The length of the CDR3 is 13 residues. CDR1 and CDR2 from the germline V gene are MGHRA and YSYEKL. CDR3 DNA sequence: TGCGCCAGCAGAAGGGGTAGCGAAGAGACCCAGTACTTC. This translates into CASRRGSEETQYF.

The chain has TRBV6-5 and TRBJ2-3, with D possibly matching TRBD1 (6 bases). CDR1 and CDR2 from the germline V gene are MNHEY and SVGAGI. V was pared by 6 bases and J by 4 bases, with 14 bases between. The CDR3 covers 14 residues. The CDR3: CASRTGKRADTQYF. CDR3 in DNA: TGTGCCAGCAGAACAGGGAAAAGGGCAGATACGCAGTATTTT.